This TCR beta chain is from a study of STAT5B mutations in CD4+ large granular lymphocyte leukemia. Buffy coats from healthy blood donors served as controls. In the source study's methods: The detection floor for productive clonotype frequency was 2.59 x 10-5. This table comes from immunoSEQ multiplex PCR, and its TCRdb copy is limited to in-frame clones, with some not included. That table is the source of V, J and clone size, and D and trimming were worked out from the DNA. Among 20,000 to 25,000 clones listed, around 72% were seen once. Findings and limits, study-wide: Top patient clones used TRBV06 genes more often: 8/27 versus 2/35 in controls. Without putative leukemic clones, patient CD4-sorted repertoires remained more clonal than healthy CD4+ repertoires.

Note on this clone: Its antigen is unidentified.

Germline lookup yields CDR1 SGDLS and CDR2 YYNGEE. The CDR3 consists of 15 residues. The V segment lost 4 bases and the J segment 3 bases; nucleotides outside the gene matches: 6. V gene TRBV9 combines with J gene TRBJ2-3, with 9 bases identical to TRBD1. The sequence derives from a human donor in good health. The specimen was CD4+ T cells from blood buffy coats. CDR3 amino acids: CASSPLGQGTDTQYF. CDR3 nucleotides: TGTGCCAGCAGCCCCCTGGGACAGGGAACAGATACGCAGTATTTT.